Each of the 32 T cell receptor beta chains below was sequenced from the same sample in a study of Graves' ophthalmopathy and Graves' hyperthyroidism. Amplification of TCR beta CDR3 regions used RNA transcripts. A first-round RT-PCR used HTBI primers, followed by a second-round multiplex PCR. TCRdb re-derived calls from the multiplex PCR reads in MiXCR, one entry per CDR3 protein. The sample has 200,000 to 250,000 distinct CDR3 sequences, about 22% seen once. Input material: peripheral blood. The origin of the receptors is a woman aged 45-60 years with Graves' ophthalmopathy.

This clonotype came up many times. V and J are TRBV20-1 and TRBJ1-5; a possible D gene is TRBD1 (6 bases). Germline V gives CDR1 DFQATT, CDR2 SNEGSKA (reference sequence). The CDR3 is made up of 15 amino acids. Deletions cut 0 bases from V and 3 bases from J, with 12 bases between. This CDR3 is CSARDPNRANQPQHF. The CDR3 coding sequence is TGCAGTGCTAGAGACCCGAACAGGGCCAATCAGCCCCAGCATTTT.

This clonotype was found a few times. The V call is TRBV9, the J call TRBJ2-2; the D is unclear. The CDR3 extends over 14 amino acids. The V gene lost 0 bases and the J gene lost 4 bases, with 7 bases spanning the gap. Germline V gene sequence: CDR1 SGDLS, CDR2 YYNGEE. The CDR3 protein is CASSVEGITGELFF. For the CDR3, the DNA is TGTGCCAGCAGCGTAGAGGGTATCACCGGGGAGCTGTTTTTT.

This clonotype was detected ten times or more. The CDR3 nucleotides read TGTGCCAGCGCTACAGGGGGCAGGTACGAGCAGTACTTC. Translated: CASATGGRYEQYF. The chain couples TRBV5-5 to TRBJ2-7; TRBD1 agrees at 9 bases. Germline CDR1 and CDR2: SGHKS and YYEKEE (reference sequence). The CDR3 runs to 13 residues. V shed 7 bases and J 4 bases; nucleotides not matched to a gene: 6.

On this clonotype itself: A clone one base away is much larger, so this may be a read error. This chain joins TRBV6-1 and TRBJ2-3, with TRBD2 matching over 10 bases. From germline, CDR1 is MNHNS and CDR2 SASEGT. The CDR3 runs to 14 residues. DNA of the CDR3: TGTGTCAGCACCAGCGGGAGGGCCGCAGATACGCAGTATTTT. As protein: CVSTSGRAADTQYF.

The rearrangement joins TRBV12-3 or TRBV12-4 to TRBJ2-5; TRBD1 matches at 11 bases. With V trimmed by 3 bases and J by 5 bases, 5 bases remained unmatched. The CDR3 loop spans 15 amino acids. This chain's CDR3 is CASSFSGTGGETQYF. The DNA for the CDR3 is TGTGCCAGCAGTTTCTCCGGGACAGGGGGTGAGACCCAGTACTTC.

This clonotype was recorded at least ten times. This chain connects TRBV4-1 to TRBJ1-5, with TRBD1 matching over 9 bases. This CDR3 spans 15 amino acids. V was clipped by 1 base and J by 7 bases; unmatched bases: 5. The V gene's germline CDR1 is MGHRA and CDR2 YSYEKL. The CDR3 spells CASSQAGTGIQPQHF. As DNA, the CDR3 is TGCGCCAGCAGCCAAGCCGGGACAGGGATCCAGCCCCAGCATTTT.

This clonotype was seen ten or more times. The V call is TRBV6-1, the J call TRBJ2-4; 10 bases map to TRBD2. Germline V gene lookup returns CDR1 MNHNS and CDR2 SASEGT. This CDR3 contains 19 residues. Unmatched junction bases numbered 13, after V lost 2 bases and J lost 3 bases. CDR3 DNA sequence: TGTGCCAGCAGTGAAATCCGACTAGCGGGTTCAGGGGGCAAAAACATTCAGTACTTC. Its protein is CASSEIRLAGSGGKNIQYF.

DNA for the CDR3: TGTGCCAGCGATTCCTGGGATAGCAATCAGCCCCAGCATTTT. It translates to CASDSWDSNQPQHF. The chain joins TRBV7-9 to TRBJ1-5; D not resolved. The CDR3 sequence is 14 residues long. Trimming removed 8 bases at V and 0 bases at J, with 11 bases between. Per the germline V gene, CDR1 is SEHNR and CDR2 is FQNEAQ (reference sequence).

This clonotype was seen repeatedly, ten times or more. This chain's CDR3 is CASSPRQVSYGYTF. The CDR3 bases are TGTGCCAGCAGTCCGAGACAGGTCTCCTATGGCTACACCTTC. This chain joins TRBV27 and TRBJ1-2; D is perhaps TRBD1 (6 bases). This CDR3 is built from 14 residues. Germline V gene data show CDR1 as MNHEY and CDR2 as SMNVEV (reference sequence). Trimming stripped 5 bases from V and 4 bases from J, with 14 bases between.

The sample holds many counts of this clonotype. This chain links TRBV18 with TRBJ1-1; D gene uncertain. Germline V gives CDR1 KGHSH, CDR2 LQKENI. The length of the CDR3 is 12 residues. V lost 4 bases, J lost 4 bases, and 7 bases lay in between. The CDR3 is CASSLGITEAFF. CDR3 bases: TGTGCCAGCTCACTAGGGATCACTGAAGCTTTCTTT.

The rearrangement links TRBV3-1 to TRBJ1-5, with D tentatively TRBD1 (5 bases). The V gene lost 4 bases and the J gene lost 0 bases, with 10 bases spanning the gap. CDR3 length equals 15 residues. CDR1 and CDR2 (germline): LGHDT, YNNKEL (reference sequence). CDR3 loop: CASSPGGFSNQPQHF. The CDR3 DNA is TGTGCCAGCAGCCCGGGGGGGTTTAGCAATCAGCCCCAGCATTTT. The full variable domain, with the rest looked up from reference TRBV3-1 and TRBJ1-5, is DTAVSQTPKYLVTQMGNDKSIKCEQNLGHDTMYWYKQDSKKFLKIMFSYNNKELIINETVPNRFSPKSPDKAHLNLHINSLELGDSAVYFCASSPGGFSNQPQHFGDGTRLSIL.

This clonotype was seen a single time. The rearrangement links TRBV30 to TRBJ2-7; D unresolved. Germline V gives CDR1 GTSNPN, CDR2 SVGIG (reference sequence). V gave up 0 bases and J gave up 3 bases, with 6 bases separating them. The CDR3 is made up of 12 amino acids. CDR3 protein: CAWSVLDYEQYF. CDR3 DNA: TGTGCCTGGAGTGTATTAGACTACGAGCAGTACTTC. The full variable domain, its missing parts supplied by reference TRBV30 and TRBJ2-7, is SQTIHQWPATLVQPVGSPLSLECTVEGTSNPNLYWYRQAAGRGLQLLFYSVGIGQISSEVPQNLSASRPQDRQFILSSKKLLLSDSGFYLCAWSVLDYEQYFGPGTRLTVT.

The chain uses TRBV6-5 and TRBJ1-1; no definite D call. The CDR3 sequence is 16 residues long. With 8 bases removed from V and 3 bases from J, the gap between germline ends came to 22 bases. Per germline, CDR1 MNHEY and CDR2 SVGAGI. The CDR3 nucleotides read TGTGCCAGCGTTCTGCGCCCCCCCCTGGAGCACACTGAAGCTTTCTTT. This codes for CASVLRPPLEHTEAFF.

The chain carries TRBV7-9 and TRBJ1-1, with 9 bases matching TRBD1. Looked up from germline, CDR1 is SEHNR and CDR2 is FQNEAQ (reference sequence). Trimming removed 5 bases from V and 11 bases from J; junction bases left unmatched: 12. CDR3 size: 14 residues. CDR3 sequence reads: CASSQTGGGVGAFF. The CDR3 DNA is TGTGCCAGCAGCCAAACAGGGGGCGGGGTGGGGGCTTTCTTT.

At least ten counts were recorded for this clonotype. One end of the junction fails to match germline, which may point to a read error. This sequence joins TRBV27 and TRBJ1-5, with 7 bases identical to TRBD1. This CDR3 comprises 16 residues. The germline V gene encodes CDR1 MNHEY and CDR2 SMNVEV (reference sequence). The CDR3 nucleotides are TGTACCAGCAGTCCTAACAGGGGAGGAGGCTTTTTGCCCCAGCATTTT. It specifies CTSSPNRGGGFLPQHF.

The V and J genes are TRBV2 and TRBJ2-2; 10 bases fit TRBD1. The CDR3 contains 19 residues. Germline lookup yields CDR1 SNHLY and CDR2 FYNNEI. The V segment lost 3 bases and the J segment 5 bases; nucleotides outside the gene matches: 15. For the CDR3, the DNA is TGTGCCAGCAGTGATTGGGCGACAGGGGGCGCGGGTGGAACCGGGGAGCTGTTTTTT. This codes for CASSDWATGGAGGTGELFF.

This chain connects TRBV18 to TRBJ2-2; 9 bases fit TRBD1. Germline-derived CDR1 and CDR2 are KGHSH and LQKENI. Trimming at V came to 3 bases and at J to 7 bases, leaving 6 bases not matched to a gene. This CDR3 has 15 residues. The CDR3 loop reads CASSPLQGANGELFF. Written as DNA, the CDR3 is TGTGCCAGCTCACCGTTACAGGGGGCCAACGGGGAGCTGTTTTTT. Looking up the rest from reference TRBV18 and TRBJ2-2 gives the full variable domain: NAGVMQNPRHLVRRRGQEARLRCSPMKGHSHVYWYRQLPEEGLKFMVYLQKENIIDESGMPKERFSAEFPKEGPSILRIQQVVRGDSAAYFCASSPLQGANGELFFGEGSRLTVL.

This clonotype showed up just once. The chain uses TRBV5-1 and TRBJ2-2; 7 nucleotides line up with TRBD1. Trimming at V came to 4 bases and at J to 0 bases, leaving 9 bases not matched to a gene. The CDR3 runs 17 residues. Germline values: CDR1 SGHRS, CDR2 YFSETQ. This chain's CDR3 is CASSRENRGTNTGELFF. In nucleotides, the CDR3 is TGCGCCAGCAGCCGGGAAAACAGGGGAACGAACACCGGGGAGCTGTTTTTT.

This clonotype was counted many times. This rearrangement joins TRBV5-1 to TRBJ2-7; TRBD2 is a possible D gene (6 bases). The CDR3 sequence is 14 residues long. Germline-derived CDR1 and CDR2 are SGHRS and YFSETQ. V dropped 0 bases and J dropped 3 bases, with 10 bases sitting between them. CDR3 DNA sequence: TGCGCCAGCAGCTTGGACGGGAGAGACTACGAGCAGTACTTC. Translating it yields CASSLDGRDYEQYF.

In its sample, this clonotype was seen many times. This chain uses TRBV6-2 or TRBV6-3 with TRBJ2-7; 7 bases align to TRBD1. Trimming removed 0 bases from V and 4 bases from J; junction bases left unmatched: 6. The length of the CDR3 is 15 residues. Germline CDR1 is MNHEY and CDR2 is SVGEGT. CDR3 in amino acids: CASSYSMGTAYEQYF. The CDR3, as DNA: TGTGCCAGCAGTTACTCGATGGGGACAGCTTACGAGCAGTACTTC.

The sample holds one count of this clonotype. V gene TRBV15 combines with J gene TRBJ2-7; TRBD2 matches 9 bases. CDR3 length: 17 residues. CDR1 is LNHNV, CDR2 YYDKDF, per germline (reference sequence). The ends lost 0 bases at V and 5 bases at J; junction bases unmatched: 11. The CDR3 DNA sequence: TGTGCCACCAGCAGAGATTCGCGACTAGCGGTAGCCCACGAGCAGTACTTC. As protein: CATSRDSRLAVAHEQYF.

This clonotype was seen many times. The chain recombines TRBV6-1 with TRBJ2-7; 7 bases fit TRBD1. Per the germline V gene, CDR1 is MNHNS and CDR2 is SASEGT. The V segment lost 6 bases and the J segment 5 bases; nucleotides outside the gene matches: 7. This CDR3 has 13 residues. This chain's CDR3 is CASRGQLRDEQYF. The CDR3 bases are TGTGCCAGCAGGGGACAGTTGCGGGACGAGCAGTACTTC.

This clonotype was seen many times. The rearrangement uses TRBV2 and TRBJ1-1; D perhaps matches TRBD1 (6 bases). The CDR3 covers 14 residues. Germline V gives CDR1 SNHLY, CDR2 FYNNEI. V was trimmed by 7 bases and J by 5 bases, leaving 17 bases between them. The DNA for the CDR3 is TGTGCCAGCACCCTACAGGGACGGGGAACTGAAGCTTTCTTT. Translating it yields CASTLQGRGTEAFF.

The table lists this clonotype with a few counts. The CDR3 protein is CASTGLGETQYF. CDR3 nucleotide sequence: TGTGCCAGCACCGGACTGGGCGAGACCCAGTACTTC. The chain couples TRBV2 to TRBJ2-5; tentatively, D is TRBD2 (5 bases). V gave up 7 bases and J gave up 5 bases, with 11 bases separating them. The V gene's germline CDR1 is SNHLY and CDR2 FYNNEI. The CDR3 runs to 12 residues. Together with reference TRBV2 and TRBJ2-5, the CDR3 gives the full variable domain: EPEVTQTPSHQVTQMGQEVILRCVPISNHLYFYWYRQILGQKVEFLVSFYNNEISEKSEIFDDQFSVERPDGSNFTLKIRSTKLEDSAMYFCASTGLGETQYFGPGTRLLVL.

This clonotype was detected ten times or more. The chain combines TRBV19 with TRBJ1-5, with D tentatively TRBD1 (5 bases). V lost 7 bases and J 1 base, leaving 11 bases between the germline ends. Germline V gene lookup returns CDR1 LNHDA and CDR2 SQIVND (reference sequence). This CDR3 comprises 14 residues. The CDR3 bases are TGTGCCAGTATATCAGGGATCAGCAATCAGCCCCAGCATTTT. This encodes CASISGISNQPQHF. Filled out from reference TRBV19 and TRBJ1-5, the complete variable domain reads DGGITQSPKYLFRKEGQNVTLSCEQNLNHDAMYWYRQDPGQGLRLIYYSQIVNDFQKGDIAEGYSVSREKKESFPLTVTSAQKNPTAFYLCASISGISNQPQHFGDGTRLSIL.

This clonotype was seen ten or more times. This chain joins TRBV6-2 or TRBV6-3 and TRBJ2-7, with 10 bases fitting TRBD2. The V segment lost 7 bases and the J segment 2 bases; nucleotides outside the gene matches: 14. CDR3 length equals 17 residues. Germline CDR1 is MNHEY and CDR2 is SVGEGT. In nucleotides, the CDR3 is TGTGCCAGCAAGAGAACTCCAGGACTAGCGGCGACCTACGAGCAGTACTTC. This encodes CASKRTPGLAATYEQYF.

This clonotype has at least ten counts. The CDR3 DNA reads TGTGCCAGCAGTTTAATTTCAGGGGTGAACACTGAAGCTTTCTTT. It yields the protein CASSLISGVNTEAFF. This sequence joins TRBV28 and TRBJ1-1; weak D call: TRBD1 (6 bases). V was shortened by 2 bases and J by 0 bases, with 10 bases between the two germline ends. The V gene's germline CDR1 is MDHEN and CDR2 SYDVKM. CDR3 length equals 15 residues.

This clonotype was picked up a small number of times. This chain links TRBV28 with TRBJ2-3; D unresolved. The CDR3 sequence is 13 residues long. CDR1 and CDR2 from the germline V gene are MDHEN and SYDVKM. Between the trimmed V and J ends, which lost 4 bases and 1 base, there was a span of 6 bases. The CDR3 region is CASSSSGTDTQYF. CDR3 bases: TGTGCCAGCAGTTCGTCTGGCACAGATACGCAGTATTTT.

This rearrangement joins TRBV6-1 to TRBJ2-5; the match to TRBD2 covers 8 bases. The germline V gene encodes CDR1 MNHNS and CDR2 SASEGT. The CDR3 is 14 residues long. Trimming cost V 1 base and J 5 bases; bases outside gene matches: 3. The CDR3, as DNA: TGTGCCAGCAGTGAAGTTAGCGGGGTTGAGACCCAGTACTTC. It translates to CASSEVSGVETQYF.

At least ten counts were recorded for this clonotype. The chain employs TRBV29-1 and TRBJ2-7, with 10 nucleotides matching TRBD1. The CDR3 is 12 amino acids. V shed 8 bases, J shed 3 bases, and the junction held 4 bases outside the gene matches. The germline V gene has CDR1 SQVTM and CDR2 ANQGSEA. CDR3 in DNA: TGCAGCCAAAGGGACAGGGGCTACGAGCAGTACTTC. Its protein is CSQRDRGYEQYF.

Ten or more counts support this clonotype. The chain couples TRBV6-2 or TRBV6-3 to TRBJ2-2; the D is unclear. CDR3 length: 11 residues. Germline-derived CDR1 and CDR2 are MNHEY and SVGEGT. Trimming cost V 7 bases and J 9 bases, with 9 bases left between them. CDR3 nucleotides: TGTGCCAGCACCAAAGCGTGGGAGCTGTTTTTT. This gives the protein CASTKAWELFF.

V and J are TRBV29-1 and TRBJ2-2; D uncertain. CDR1 and CDR2 from the germline V gene are SQVTM and ANQGSEA. This CDR3 has 13 residues. Trimming removed 4 bases at V and 6 bases at J, with 12 bases between. The DNA of the CDR3 is TGCAGCGTTGGTGGTAGTCCCGCCGGGGAGCTGTTTTTT. It specifies CSVGGSPAGELFF.